This T cell receptor (beta chain) was recorded in a study of identifying expanded T cells in peripheral blood. Overall study findings and caveats: Variance in clone template counts between approximately two-week samples significantly increased with total template count across all healthy donors. Technical replicates showed about 1.2 changed clones; approximately 2 weeks 15 to 20; four weeks 19.

During the collection period, no donor immune events like infections were recorded. In germline, CDR1 is MGHDK, CDR2 SYGVNS. The CDR3 contains 17 residues. V trimming: 0 bases; J trimming: 2 bases; junction bases outside the gene matches: 8. Repertoires were generated with immunoSEQ multiplex PCR, while TCRdb's copy carries only in-frame clones and drops some. This sample has over 100,000 clones, with about 87% found just once. For this clone: Antigen unknown.

Sequenced: blood. This chain connects TRBV25-1 to TRBJ2-3; 7 nucleotides line up with TRBD2. The TCR sequence derives from a person aged 18-69 years in good health. Here the CDR3 reads CASSEYRSGGFTDTQYF. For the CDR3, the DNA is TGTGCCAGCAGTGAATATCGGTCGGGAGGCTTCACAGATACGCAGTATTTT.